These T cell receptor beta chains were read from a single sample in a study of blood T cell repertoires in COVID-19. Only in-frame clones appear in the TCRdb table, and some are missing; sequencing was by immunoSEQ multiplex PCR. The repertoire holds about 200,000 clones, with around 87% as singletons. Input material: peripheral blood. The receptors here all came from a man in his fifties or sixties with acute or convalescent COVID-19. Each CDR3 is given with its conserved first and last residue. Fields, in order: clone size, J gene, D gene, V gene, CDR3 protein, CDR3 DNA. A D gene is named only where the DNA matches it firmly. Part of the rows lack a size; the others show once, few, many or a class for expanded clones.

clone_size: .; j_call: TRBJ2-7; d_call: .; v_call: TRBV10-2; cdr3_aa: CASRRDDEYEQYF; cdr3_nt: TGCGCCAGCAGGCGGGATGACGAATACGAGCAGTACTTC
clone_size: .; j_call: TRBJ2-7; d_call: TRBD1; v_call: TRBV6-5; cdr3_aa: CASNSYRGSYEQYF; cdr3_nt: TGTGCCAGCAATTCTTACAGGGGGAGTTACGAGCAGTACTTC
clone_size: .; j_call: TRBJ1-6; d_call: .; v_call: TRBV5-6; cdr3_aa: CASGRGNNSPLHF; cdr3_nt: TGTGCCAGCGGGCGGGGCAATAATTCACCCCTCCACTTT
clone_size: .; j_call: TRBJ1-2; d_call: TRBD1; v_call: TRBV28; cdr3_aa: CASSPPGQNYGYTF; cdr3_nt: TGTGCCAGCAGTCCGCCGGGACAGAACTATGGCTACACCTTC
clone_size: .; j_call: TRBJ1-1; d_call: .; v_call: TRBV25-1; cdr3_aa: CASRYSMNTEAFF; cdr3_nt: TGTGCCAGCAGGTATAGCATGAACACTGAAGCTTTCTTT
clone_size: .; j_call: TRBJ1-4; d_call: .; v_call: TRBV27; cdr3_aa: CASSLGRVGVNEKLFF; cdr3_nt: TGTGCCAGCAGTTTAGGGCGTGTAGGGGTCAATGAAAAACTGTTTTTT
clone_size: .; j_call: TRBJ2-7; d_call: TRBD1; v_call: TRBV2; cdr3_aa: CASRGRTGGGEQYF; cdr3_nt: TGTGCCAGCAGGGGGAGGACAGGGGGCGGCGAGCAGTACTTC
clone_size: .; j_call: TRBJ1-3; d_call: .; v_call: TRBV6-5; cdr3_aa: CASSYPAGNTIYF; cdr3_nt: TGTGCCAGCAGTTATCCTGCTGGAAACACCATATATTTT
clone_size: .; j_call: TRBJ2-7; d_call: TRBD2; v_call: TRBV7-2; cdr3_aa: CASSLWEGSYEQYF; cdr3_nt: TGTGCCAGCAGCTTATGGGAGGGCTCCTACGAGCAGTACTTC
clone_size: .; j_call: TRBJ1-1; d_call: .; v_call: TRBV29-1; cdr3_aa: CSVGQTNTEAFF; cdr3_nt: TGCAGCGTTGGACAGACGAACACTGAAGCTTTCTTT
clone_size: many; j_call: TRBJ1-5; d_call: TRBD1; v_call: TRBV28; cdr3_aa: CASRGAGTGGAARNQPQHF; cdr3_nt: TGTGCCAGCAGGGGTGCGGGGACAGGGGGCGCCGCGCGCAATCAGCCCCAGCATTTT
clone_size: few; j_call: TRBJ1-4; d_call: TRBD1; v_call: TRBV3-1/TRBV3-2; cdr3_aa: CASSQVSGTGGSNEKLFF; cdr3_nt: TGTGCCAGCAGCCAAGTCTCAGGGACAGGGGGCTCTAATGAAAAACTGTTTTTT
clone_size: .; j_call: TRBJ1-5; d_call: TRBD1; v_call: TRBV19; cdr3_aa: CASSTNRQGRYQPQHF; cdr3_nt: TGTGCCAGTAGTACCAATCGACAGGGGCGATATCAGCCCCAGCATTTT
clone_size: .; j_call: TRBJ2-1; d_call: .; v_call: TRBV19; cdr3_aa: CASSPRGVGAYNEQFF; cdr3_nt: TGTGCCAGTAGCCCTAGAGGTGTGGGGGCTTACAATGAGCAGTTCTTC